These T cell receptor beta chains were read from a single sample in a study of cytotoxic CD8 clonotypes in ibrutinib-treated CLL. Clones were read by immunoSEQ multiplex PCR, and TCRdb kept only the in-frame ones, dropping some. The sample records 12,000 to 15,000 clones, roughly 67% being singletons. Material: PBMCs, obtained before ibrutinib treatment. These receptors originate from a human donor with chronic lymphocytic leukemia. CDR3s include the opening cysteine and the closing phenylalanine or tryptophan. The order of the fields is V gene, D gene, clone size, J gene, CDR3 DNA, CDR3 protein. D genes are given only for firm matches. The size entry is marked missing in some rows and otherwise reads once, few, many or a size class.

TRBV10-3	NA	NA	TRBJ1-1	TGTGCCATCAGCCAACAAGGGAACACTGAAGCTTTCTTT	CAISQQGNTEAFF
TRBV27	TRBD1	NA	TRBJ1-2	TGTGCCAGCAGTTTATTGACAGGGAATAACTATGGCTACACCTTC	CASSLLTGNNYGYTF
TRBV19	NA	NA	TRBJ1-2	TGTGCCAGTAGGGTACAGGGCGGCTATGGCTACACCTTC	CASRVQGGYGYTF
TRBV18	NA	NA	TRBJ2-3	TGTGCCAGCTCACCACCGACGACAGATACGCAGTATTTT	CASSPPTTDTQYF
TRBV27	TRBD1	NA	TRBJ2-7	TGTGCCAGCAGTTTTGGACAGGGAAGCAACGAGCAGTACTTC	CASSFGQGSNEQYF
TRBV6-1	TRBD1	NA	TRBJ2-7	TGTGGGGCGACAGGGGCTTTATACGAGCAGTACTTC	CGATGALYEQYF
TRBV19	TRBD1	NA	TRBJ1-5	TGTGCCAGTTCTGGGGACAGGGAACAGCCCCAGCATTTT	CASSGDREQPQHF
TRBV5-4	TRBD1	few	TRBJ1-1	TGTGCCAGCAGCTGGGACAGGGGTATCACTGAAGCTTTCTTT	CASSWDRGITEAFF
TRBV10-2	TRBD1	NA	TRBJ2-2	TGCGCCAGCACCCCGGACAGGGGGCTCCGGGAGCTGTTTTTT	CASTPDRGLRELFF
TRBV15	NA	NA	TRBJ1-1	TGTGCCACCAGCAGAGAGGGTGATGACACTGAAGCTTTCTTT	CATSREGDDTEAFF
TRBV11-2	NA	NA	TRBJ1-6	TGTGCCAGCAGCATTACACAGGAAACTAATTCACCCCTCCACTTT	CASSITQETNSPLHF
TRBV7-9	NA	NA	TRBJ1-2	TGTGCCAGCGGTGGACTTGAGCCCCAGGGCTTC	CASGGLEPQGF
TRBV7-9	TRBD1	NA	TRBJ1-1	TGTGCCAGCAGCCCGTACAGGGGATCGGCGAACACTGAAGCTTTCTTT	CASSPYRGSANTEAFF
TRBV4-1	NA	NA	TRBJ2-3	TGCGCCAGCAGCCAAGAGGGGTCGGGGGACCGCACAGATACGCAGTATTTT	CASSQEGSGDRTDTQYF
TRBV9	NA	medium-sized	TRBJ1-2	TGTGCCAGCAGCGCGAGCTATGGCTACACCTTC	CASSASYGYTF
TRBV11-2	NA	NA	TRBJ2-1	TGTGCCAGCAGCTTAGAGGTCAACTCCTACAATGAGCAGTTCTTC	CASSLEVNSYNEQFF
TRBV2	NA	few	TRBJ1-5	TGTGCCAGCAGTGATGTCAATCAGCCCCAGCATTTT	CASSDVNQPQHF
TRBV5-4	TRBD1	NA	TRBJ1-2	TGTGCCAGCAGCCCGGGACAGCTATGGGGCTATGGCTACACCTTC	CASSPGQLWGYGYTF
TRBV5-4	NA	NA	TRBJ2-5	TGTGCCAGCAGCCCCCCACCCGGGACGGAAGAGACCCAGTACTTC	CASSPPPGTEETQYF
TRBV4-1	NA	medium-sized	TRBJ1-5	TGCGCCAGCAGCCAAGAGCCGGGGGCCAATCAGCCCCAGCATTTT	CASSQEPGANQPQHF
TRBV4-1	TRBD1	few	TRBJ2-7	TGCGCCAGCAGCCGGGGACAGGCGGATTCCTACGAGCAGTACTTC	CASSRGQADSYEQYF
TRBV5-4	NA	NA	TRBJ1-2	TGTGCCAGCAGTCCCAGGGAAGGGGATGGCTACACCTTC	CASSPREGDGYTF
TRBV2	TRBD1	NA	TRBJ1-6	TGTGCCAGCACCTTAAAGTGGGCCTCGACAGGGGATAATTCACCCCTCCACTTT	CASTLKWASTGDNSPLHF
TRBV29-1	NA	NA	TRBJ1-3	TGCAGCGTTGTGTTCTCTGGAAACACCATATATTTT	CSVVFSGNTIYF
TRBV2	NA	few	TRBJ2-2	TGTGCCAGCAGTCTAGGACAGAACACCGGGGAGCTGTTTTTT	CASSLGQNTGELFF
TRBV19	TRBD2	few	TRBJ2-1	TGTGCCAGTAGTACGATAACTAGCGGGAACAATGAGCAGTTCTTC	CASSTITSGNNEQFF
TRBV12-5	NA	NA	TRBJ1-6	TGTGCTAGTGGTCGGATAGATTCACCCCTCCACTTT	CASGRIDSPLHF
TRBV11-3	NA	NA	TRBJ2-5	TGTGCCAGCAGCTTAGGGCGCAACCAAGAGACCCAGTACTTC	CASSLGRNQETQYF
TRBV2	NA	few	TRBJ1-2	TGTGCCAGCAGTGAACAGGGGCAGCACTATGGCTACACCTTC	CASSEQGQHYGYTF
TRBV5-8	NA	NA	TRBJ2-5	TGTGCCAGCACCCTTGGTGGTCACCGGGGGGAGACCCAGTACTTC	CASTLGGHRGETQYF